This is a list of T cell receptor beta chains from one sample in a study of OX40 agonist ivuxolimab in advanced cancers. Clones were read by immunoSEQ multiplex PCR, and TCRdb kept only the in-frame ones, dropping some. Of 35,000 to 45,000 clones in the sample, about 90% were seen once. The sequences come from CD4+ or CD8+ T cells sorted from blood, collected in a trial of the OX40 agonist ivuxolimab. These receptors came from an adult with an advanced solid tumor such as melanoma, head and neck, liver or kidney cancer. Each CDR3 is given with its conserved first and last residue. A D gene is named only where the DNA matches it firmly. Expanded clones get a size class; other rows say once, few or many, or leave the size out.

TRBD1	TRBV19	NA	TRBJ1-5	CASSMGDRGDQPQHF	TGTGCCAGTAGTATGGGCGACAGGGGGGATCAGCCCCAGCATTTT
NA	TRBV13	few	TRBJ2-3	CASSSLGARGADTQYF	TGTGCCAGCAGCTCTCTGGGGGCCCGGGGAGCAGATACGCAGTATTTT
TRBD1	TRBV2	NA	TRBJ2-7	CASSQTGTGTYEQYF	TGTGCCAGCAGCCAAACCGGGACAGGGACCTACGAGCAGTACTTC
NA	TRBV11-2	NA	TRBJ2-1	CASSLVQGGRNEQFF	TGTGCCAGCAGCTTAGTTCAGGGGGGACGCAATGAGCAGTTCTTC
NA	TRBV27	NA	TRBJ2-6	CASRVSGANVLTF	TGTGCCAGCAGGGTCTCTGGGGCCAACGTCCTGACTTTC
TRBD1	TRBV4-3	NA	TRBJ1-6	CASSSDRGVSPLHF	TGCGCCAGCAGTTCTGACAGGGGAGTTTCACCCCTCCACTTT
NA	TRBV5-6	NA	TRBJ1-2	CASSLVPSLDYIYGYTF	TGTGCCAGCAGCTTGGTACCGTCGCTCGATTACATCTATGGCTACACCTTC
NA	TRBV5-6	NA	TRBJ2-1	CASSSDPSSYNEQFF	TGTGCCAGCAGCTCCGACCCGAGCTCCTACAATGAGCAGTTCTTC
TRBD1	TRBV19	NA	TRBJ2-7	CASSITGGSHEQYF	TGTGCCAGTAGTATCACAGGGGGCTCCCACGAGCAGTACTTC
TRBD1	TRBV27	NA	TRBJ1-2	CASSLSTGDLGYGYTF	TGTGCCAGCAGTTTATCGACAGGGGACTTGGGCTATGGCTACACCTTC
NA	TRBV7-9	NA	TRBJ2-1	CASSPRTGSSYNEQFF	TGTGCCAGCAGCCCCCGGACGGGAAGCTCCTACAATGAGCAGTTCTTC
NA	TRBV30	NA	TRBJ2-7	CAWSVSYEQYF	TGTGCCTGGAGTGTGTCCTACGAGCAGTACTTC
NA	TRBV15	NA	TRBJ1-4	CATSKLKGEGEKLFF	TGTGCCACCAGCAAACTAAAGGGGGAAGGTGAAAAACTGTTTTTT
NA	TRBV19	NA	TRBJ2-1	CASSHLGNEQFF	TGTGCCAGTAGCCATCTAGGAAATGAGCAGTTCTTC
NA	TRBV19	medium-sized	TRBJ1-2	CASSIDRRGYGYTF	TGTGCCAGTAGTATAGACAGGCGCGGCTATGGCTACACCTTC
NA	TRBV5-5	once	TRBJ2-1	CASSLDLRASGYNEQFF	TGTGCCAGCAGCTTGGACCTGCGGGCAAGTGGGTACAATGAGCAGTTCTTC
TRBD2	TRBV27	NA	TRBJ2-3	CAIAGGRRTDTQYF	TGTGCCATCGCGGGGGGGCGGAGGACAGATACGCAGTATTTT
NA	TRBV7-2	NA	TRBJ1-6	CASSLVGIRNSPLHF	TGTGCCAGCAGCTTAGTCGGGATCCGCAATTCACCCCTCCACTTT